Sequencing of this T cell receptor (beta chain) was carried out in a study of T cell repertoires in breast cancer. An expanded emulsion RT-PCR with primers for all TCR V genes paired CD8+ T cell chains. Unpaired genes were suppressed by blocking oligonucleotides during a second nested PCR. TCRdb ran MiXCR on the emulsion pairing reads and lists one entry per CDR3 protein. This table holds approximately 40,000 distinct CDR3 sequences, less than 55% found once. On this clonotype itself: A read error may be the cause here, since a much bigger clone is one base away.

Trimming stripped 4 bases from V and 2 bases from J, with 8 bases between. Germline V gene data show CDR1 as SGHTA and CDR2 as FQGNSA. The CDR3 length is 13 residues. This receptor was identified in a pool of human donors with breast cancer or a healthy control (not recorded which). V and J are TRBV7-2 and TRBJ1-1; D remains ambiguous. The sample consisted of CD8+ T cells. The CDR3 spells CASSSGVNTEAFF. CDR3 nucleotides: TGTGCCAGCAGCTCTGGGGTAAACACTGAAGCTTTCTTT.